The rows below give T cell receptor beta chains drawn from one sample of a study of PD-1 blockade in classical Hodgkin lymphoma. Generated by immunoSEQ multiplex PCR, the TCRdb table keeps only in-frame clones and is missing some. The sample gives over 30,000 clones, 90% of which show up once; about 0.23% is in the top ten. The specimen was CD4+ T cells from blood, collected at baseline. Every receptor here comes from a human donor with classical Hodgkin lymphoma. Both conserved end residues are part of each CDR3. The order of the fields is D gene, V gene, clone size, J gene, CDR3 protein, CDR3 DNA. The D gene is left open where the match is weak. Clone size is shown for a subset of rows, as once, few, many or a class of expanded clone.

>.|TRBV6-6|.|TRBJ1-4
CASSYSNEKLFF
TGTGCCAGCAGTTACTCTAATGAAAAACTGTTTTTT
>.|TRBV28|.|TRBJ2-7
CASSSSGAISYEQYF
TGTGCCAGCAGTTCCTCAGGGGCGATATCCTACGAGCAGTACTTC
>.|TRBV4-1|.|TRBJ2-1
CASSQVNLVSYNEQFF
TGCGCCAGCAGCCAAGTCAATCTAGTAAGCTACAATGAGCAGTTCTTC
>TRBD1|TRBV2|few|TRBJ2-1
CASNLPGQGALDEQFF
TGTGCCAGCAACTTACCGGGACAGGGGGCCTTGGATGAGCAGTTCTTC
>TRBD2|TRBV11-3|.|TRBJ2-3
CASSLADSGTGIDTQYF
TGTGCCAGCAGCTTAGCCGATAGCGGGACCGGAATCGATACGCAGTATTTT
>.|TRBV7-2|.|TRBJ2-7
CASSSPPMGKYEQYF
TGTGCCAGCAGCTCCCCGCCGATGGGGAAGTACGAGCAGTACTTC
>.|TRBV30|.|TRBJ2-1
CAWRGLASYNEQFF
TGTGCCTGGCGAGGCCTAGCGTCCTACAATGAGCAGTTCTTC
>.|TRBV4-1|.|TRBJ1-4
CASSPATRSEKLFF
TGCGCCAGCAGCCCAGCGACCAGGAGTGAAAAACTGTTTTTT
>.|TRBV27|.|TRBJ1-2
CASSPARGGFYGYTF
TGTGCCAGCAGTCCCGCCCGGGGAGGCTTCTATGGCTACACCTTC
>TRBD1|TRBV2|.|TRBJ1-1
CASRTGEMNTEAFF
TGTGCCAGCAGAACAGGGGAAATGAACACTGAAGCTTTCTTT
>.|TRBV6-1|.|TRBJ1-5
CASNELSNQPQHF
TGTGCCAGTAACGAGTTAAGCAATCAGCCCCAGCATTTT
>.|TRBV27|.|TRBJ1-1
CASSFLFVGSGLNTEAFF
TGTGCCAGCAGTTTCTTATTCGTGGGGTCAGGGTTGAACACTGAAGCTTTCTTT
>TRBD2|TRBV29-1|.|TRBJ2-5
CSVGLVPGETQYF
TGCAGCGTGGGACTAGTACCAGGGGAGACCCAGTACTTC
>.|TRBV14|.|TRBJ2-7
CASSQHRSSLLGEQYF
TGTGCCAGCAGCCAACACCGGTCTTCCCTCTTGGGGGAGCAGTACTTC
>.|TRBV7-9|.|TRBJ1-2
CASSLLGRDLYGYTF
TGTGCCAGCAGCTTACTGGGCAGGGACCTCTATGGCTACACCTTC
>.|TRBV19|.|TRBJ2-1
CASSISTNNEQFF
TGTGCCAGTAGTATCTCCACCAACAATGAGCAGTTCTTC
>TRBD2|TRBV6-5|.|TRBJ2-7
CASSWRGSPSSYEQYF
TGTGCCAGCAGTTGGCGCGGGAGCCCCAGCTCCTACGAGCAGTACTTC
>TRBD2|TRBV5-1|.|TRBJ2-6
CASSWGGSGANVLTF
TGCGCCAGCAGCTGGGGGGGCTCTGGGGCCAACGTCCTGACTTTC
>TRBD2|TRBV5-1|.|TRBJ2-7
CASSPGTSGRTVGEQYF
TGCGCCAGCAGCCCCGGGACTAGCGGGAGGACGGTGGGCGAGCAGTACTTC
>.|TRBV9|.|TRBJ2-3
CASSRLGAVDTQYF
TGTGCCAGCAGTCGTCTGGGGGCGGTAGATACGCAGTATTTT
>.|TRBV29-1|.|TRBJ1-2
CSVVGGSYGYTF
TGCAGCGTTGTCGGGGGGAGCTATGGCTACACCTTC
>TRBD2|TRBV4-2|.|TRBJ2-7
CASSQDSTSGSYEQYF
TGTGCCAGCAGCCAAGATAGCACTAGCGGGAGCTACGAGCAGTACTTC